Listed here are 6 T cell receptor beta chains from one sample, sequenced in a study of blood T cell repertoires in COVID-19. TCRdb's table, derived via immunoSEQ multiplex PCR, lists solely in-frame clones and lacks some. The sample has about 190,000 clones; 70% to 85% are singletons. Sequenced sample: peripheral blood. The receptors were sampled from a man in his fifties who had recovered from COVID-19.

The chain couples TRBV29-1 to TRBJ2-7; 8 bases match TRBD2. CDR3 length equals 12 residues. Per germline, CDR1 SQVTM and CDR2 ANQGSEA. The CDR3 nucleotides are TGCAGTACCGGGACTAGCTCCTACGAGCAGTACTTC. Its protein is CSTGTSSYEQYF.

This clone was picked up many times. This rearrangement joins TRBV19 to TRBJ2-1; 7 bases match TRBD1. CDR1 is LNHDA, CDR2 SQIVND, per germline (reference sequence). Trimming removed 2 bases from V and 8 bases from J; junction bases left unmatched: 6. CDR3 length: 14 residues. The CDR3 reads CASSIQGVPDEQFF. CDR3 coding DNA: TGTGCCAGTAGTATACAGGGGGTTCCTGATGAGCAGTTCTTC.

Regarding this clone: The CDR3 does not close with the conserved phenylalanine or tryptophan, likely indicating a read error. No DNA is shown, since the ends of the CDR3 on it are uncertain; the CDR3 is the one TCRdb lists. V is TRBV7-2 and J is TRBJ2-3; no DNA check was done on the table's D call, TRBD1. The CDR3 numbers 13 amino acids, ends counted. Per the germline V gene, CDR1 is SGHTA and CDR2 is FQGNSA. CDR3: CASSLPRTGVFYC.

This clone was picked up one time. The CDR3 region has the DNA TGTGCCAGCAGCTTTCAGGGGTTGAGCAATCAGCCCCAGCATTTT. Translation: CASSFQGLSNQPQHF. The chain couples TRBV5-8 to TRBJ1-5, with a possible D match to TRBD1 (6 bases). V gave up 2 bases and J gave up 1 base, with 10 bases separating them. The germline CDR1 and CDR2 sequences are SGHTS and YDEGEE. This CDR3 is built from 15 residues.

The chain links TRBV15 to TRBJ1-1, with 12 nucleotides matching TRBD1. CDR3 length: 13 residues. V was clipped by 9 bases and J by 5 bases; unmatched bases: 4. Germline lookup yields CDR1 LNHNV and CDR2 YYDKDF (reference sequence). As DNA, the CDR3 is TGTGCCACGGGGACAGGGGGCTTTACTGAAGCTTTCTTT. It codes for CATGTGGFTEAFF.

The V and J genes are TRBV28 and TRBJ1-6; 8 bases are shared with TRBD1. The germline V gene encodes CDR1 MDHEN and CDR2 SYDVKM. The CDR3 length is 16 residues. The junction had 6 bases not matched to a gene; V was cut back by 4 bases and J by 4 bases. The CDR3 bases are TGTGCCAGCAGTTCAAAAGGACAGGGTTATAATTCACCCCTCCACTTT. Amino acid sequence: CASSSKGQGYNSPLHF.